The TCR beta chain described here comes from a study of cytomegalovirus exposure and HLA in healthy donors. A multiplex PCR was run with 60 Vbeta primers and 13 Jbeta primers. This table comes from immunoSEQ multiplex PCR, and its TCRdb copy is limited to in-frame clones, with some not included. The sample has about 200,000 clones; approximately 80% are singletons. Trimming pared 5 bases from V and 13 bases from J, leaving 15 bases between. Germline CDR1 MDHEN, CDR2 SYDVKM. The CDR3 contains 11 residues. This clonotype originated in a male donor in good health and CMV-seronegative. The chain couples TRBV28 to TRBJ2-7; TRBD1 is a possible D gene (6 bases). The sample taken for sequencing was PBMCs. The DNA for the CDR3 is TGTGCCAGCAGTCGCAACAGGGCTTATTACTTC. Its protein is CASSRNRAYYF.